This T cell receptor (beta chain) was captured in a study of radiotherapy plus CTLA-4 blockade in lung cancer. A word on this clone: What it binds is unknown.

Points from the study as a whole: Early shifts in blood T cell clones, with interferon-beta, reportedly predicted response best.

The assay was immunoSEQ multiplex PCR, and TCRdb's table has in-frame clones only and misses some. The sample holds tens of thousands of clones, 60% to 85% seen once. The source of this sequence is a human donor with non-small cell lung cancer who had a partial response to radiotherapy plus ipilimumab. Some clones in this sample may be carry-over from other donors' samples. Specimen: peripheral blood, collected from a patient treated with radiotherapy plus ipilimumab.

For the CDR3, the DNA is TGTGCCAGCAGCCCAGACTATCGTTCCACAGATACGCAGTATTTT. It encodes CASSPDYRSTDTQYF. V gene TRBV5-6 combines with J gene TRBJ2-3, with a tentative D call TRBD2 (5 bases). The CDR3 runs to 15 residues. V lost 4 bases and J lost 2, with 14 bases in between. CDR1 is SGHDT, CDR2 YYEEEE, per germline. Together with reference TRBV5-6 and TRBJ2-3, the CDR3 gives the full variable domain: DAGVTQSPTHLIKTRGQQVTLRCSPKSGHDTVSWYQQALGQGPQFIFQYYEEEERQRGNFPDRFSGHQFPNYSSELNVNALLLGDSALYLCASSPDYRSTDTQYFGPGTRLTVL.